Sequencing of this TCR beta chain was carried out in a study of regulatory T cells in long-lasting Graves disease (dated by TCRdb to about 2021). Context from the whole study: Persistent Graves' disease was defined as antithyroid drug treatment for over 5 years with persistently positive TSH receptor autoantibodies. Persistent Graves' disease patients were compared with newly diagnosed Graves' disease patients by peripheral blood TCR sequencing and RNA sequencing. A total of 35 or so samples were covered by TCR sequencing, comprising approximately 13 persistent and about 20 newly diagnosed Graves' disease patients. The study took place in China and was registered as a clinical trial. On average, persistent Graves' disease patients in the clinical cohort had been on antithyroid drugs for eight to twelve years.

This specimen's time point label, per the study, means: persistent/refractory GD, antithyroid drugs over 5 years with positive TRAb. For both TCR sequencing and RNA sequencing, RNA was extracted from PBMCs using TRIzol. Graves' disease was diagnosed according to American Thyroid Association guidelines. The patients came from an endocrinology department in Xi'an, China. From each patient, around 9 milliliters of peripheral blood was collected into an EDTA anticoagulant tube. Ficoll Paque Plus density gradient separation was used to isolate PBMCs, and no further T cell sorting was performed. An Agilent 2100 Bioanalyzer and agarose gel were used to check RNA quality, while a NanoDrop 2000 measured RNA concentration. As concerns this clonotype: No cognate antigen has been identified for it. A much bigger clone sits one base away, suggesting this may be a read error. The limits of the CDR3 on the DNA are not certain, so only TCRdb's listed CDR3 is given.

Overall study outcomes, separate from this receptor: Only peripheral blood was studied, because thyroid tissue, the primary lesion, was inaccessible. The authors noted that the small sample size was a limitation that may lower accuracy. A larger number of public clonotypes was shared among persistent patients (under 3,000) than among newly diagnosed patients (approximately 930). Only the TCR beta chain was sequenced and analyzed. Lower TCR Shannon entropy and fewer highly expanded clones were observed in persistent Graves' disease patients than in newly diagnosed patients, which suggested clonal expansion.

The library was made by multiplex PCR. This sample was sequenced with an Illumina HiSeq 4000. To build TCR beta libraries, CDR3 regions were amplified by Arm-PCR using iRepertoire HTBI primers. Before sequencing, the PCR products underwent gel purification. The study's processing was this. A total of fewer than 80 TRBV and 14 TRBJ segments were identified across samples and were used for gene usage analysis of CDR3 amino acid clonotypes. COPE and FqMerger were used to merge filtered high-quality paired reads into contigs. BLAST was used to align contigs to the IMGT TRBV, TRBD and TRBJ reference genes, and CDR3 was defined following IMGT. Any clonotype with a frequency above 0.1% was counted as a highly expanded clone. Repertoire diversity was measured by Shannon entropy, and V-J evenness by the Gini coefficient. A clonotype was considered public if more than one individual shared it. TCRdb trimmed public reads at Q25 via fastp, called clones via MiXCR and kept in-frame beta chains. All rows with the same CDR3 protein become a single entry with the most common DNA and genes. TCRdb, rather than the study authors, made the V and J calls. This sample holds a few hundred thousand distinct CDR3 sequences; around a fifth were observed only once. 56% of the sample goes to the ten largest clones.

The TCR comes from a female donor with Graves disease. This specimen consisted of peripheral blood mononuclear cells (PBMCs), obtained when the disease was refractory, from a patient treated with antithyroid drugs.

The CDR3 sequence is CASSVGGGSYEQCF. The sequence joins TRBV9 to TRBJ2-7; the table gives TRBD2 as D, unverified against the DNA. The CDR3 measures 14 amino acids from cysteine to phenylalanine. From the germline V gene, CDR1 is SGDLS and CDR2 is YYNGEE.